These T cell receptor beta chains were read from a single sample in a study of blood T cell repertoires in COVID-19. TCRdb's copy holds only in-frame clones and misses some; the assay was immunoSEQ multiplex PCR. The sample contains under 75,000 clones, 90% to 95% of which appear only once. Sequencing was carried out using peripheral blood. These receptors were collected from a man aged 45 to 65 with active COVID-19. CDR3s include the opening cysteine and the closing phenylalanine or tryptophan. Fields, in order: J gene, D gene, V gene, clone size, CDR3 protein, CDR3 DNA. A D gene is named only where the DNA matches it firmly. The size entry is marked missing in some rows and otherwise reads once, few, many or a size class.

J gene: TRBJ1-1
D gene: .
V gene: TRBV7-8
clone size: .
CDR3 protein: CASSFEINTEAFF
CDR3 DNA: TGTGCCAGCAGCTTTGAGATTAACACTGAAGCTTTCTTT

J gene: TRBJ2-7
D gene: .
V gene: TRBV11-2
clone size: .
CDR3 protein: CASSLYPGTRQYF
CDR3 DNA: TGTGCCAGCAGCTTATATCCAGGGACAAGGCAGTACTTC

J gene: TRBJ1-6
D gene: TRBD1
V gene: TRBV12-5
clone size: .
CDR3 protein: CASGSGQGNSPLHF
CDR3 DNA: TGTGCTAGTGGCTCCGGACAGGGTAATTCACCCCTCCACTTT

J gene: TRBJ2-7
D gene: .
V gene: TRBV28
clone size: .
CDR3 protein: CASSLVAGEQYF
CDR3 DNA: TGTGCCAGCAGTTTGGTGGCAGGCGAGCAGTACTTC

J gene: TRBJ2-7
D gene: .
V gene: TRBV7-7
clone size: few
CDR3 protein: CASSYEGGYEQYF
CDR3 DNA: TGTGCCAGCAGCTATGAAGGGGGCTACGAGCAGTACTTC

J gene: TRBJ2-1
D gene: .
V gene: TRBV21-1
clone size: once
CDR3 protein: CASRLSRTELYNEQFF
CDR3 DNA: TGTGCCAGCAGACTCTCTAGGACTGAGCTCTACAATGAGCAGTTCTTC

J gene: TRBJ1-5
D gene: TRBD1
V gene: TRBV30
clone size: .
CDR3 protein: CAFRSAKTGFSNQPQHF
CDR3 DNA: TGTGCCTTCCGGTCGGCTAAGACAGGGTTTAGCAATCAGCCCCAGCATTTT

J gene: TRBJ2-7
D gene: .
V gene: TRBV7-9
clone size: once
CDR3 protein: CASSLDSLYEQYF
CDR3 DNA: TGTGCCAGCAGCTTAGACAGCCTATACGAGCAGTACTTC

J gene: TRBJ2-7
D gene: .
V gene: TRBV2
clone size: .
CDR3 protein: CASSEGGLSGEQYF
CDR3 DNA: TGTGCCAGCAGTGAAGGGGGGCTTTCGGGCGAGCAGTACTTC

J gene: TRBJ2-7
D gene: .
V gene: TRBV29-1
clone size: .
CDR3 protein: CSANYRGGEQYF
CDR3 DNA: TGCAGCGCTAATTACAGGGGAGGCGAGCAGTACTTC

J gene: TRBJ2-1
D gene: TRBD2
V gene: TRBV25-1
clone size: once
CDR3 protein: CASSSSGGYNEQFF
CDR3 DNA: TGTGCCAGCAGCTCTAGCGGGGGTTACAATGAGCAGTTCTTC

J gene: TRBJ1-2
D gene: TRBD1
V gene: TRBV4-3
clone size: .
CDR3 protein: CASSQPGQGTQGYTF
CDR3 DNA: TGCGCCAGCAGCCAACCGGGACAGGGGACACAGGGCTACACCTTC

J gene: TRBJ2-2
D gene: TRBD2
V gene: TRBV6-1
clone size: .
CDR3 protein: CASSDLAGRGLTGELFF
CDR3 DNA: TGTGCCAGCAGTGATCTAGCGGGGCGGGGTCTGACCGGGGAGCTGTTTTTT

J gene: TRBJ1-5
D gene: TRBD1
V gene: TRBV19
clone size: .
CDR3 protein: CASSTGTGSGQPQHF
CDR3 DNA: TGTGCCAGTAGTACCGGGACAGGGTCGGGTCAGCCCCAGCATTTT